The clone carrying this T cell receptor (beta chain) has a single count. Assay used: immunoSEQ multiplex PCR; TCRdb lists only in-frame clones, some missing. The table records 130,000 to 150,000 clones, over 85% of them present only once. This record comes from a study of control samples from healthy donors and cancer patients. The sequenced material came from blood. This TCR was sampled from a man younger than 40 in good health.

The CDR3 sequence is CASSVRFPTPGSYNSPLHF. CDR3 coding DNA: TGTGCCAGCAGTGTTAGATTCCCGACACCCGGCTCCTATAATTCACCCCTCCACTTT. This chain links TRBV6-1 with TRBJ1-6, with D hard to call. V lost 4 bases and J lost 0, with 19 bases in between. CDR1 MNHNS and CDR2 SASEGT come from the germline V gene. The CDR3 length is 19 residues.